This entry lists 3 T cell receptor beta chains sequenced from one sample in a study of siplizumab effects on memory and regulatory T cells. Data came from immunoSEQ multiplex PCR; TCRdb stores just in-frame clones and leaves some out. The sample contains around 95,000 clones, 75% to 95% of which appear only once. Sequencing input: CD4+ T cells sorted from blood. The source of these receptors is a human donor in good health.

V and J are TRBV2 and TRBJ2-2; 7 bases are a match to TRBD1. Germline values: CDR1 SNHLY, CDR2 FYNNEI. The CDR3 totals 13 residues. J gave up 6 bases and V 4 bases, and 2 bases lay outside the gene matches. The CDR3 DNA reads as TGTGCCAGCAGTGTCCAGGGGGCCGGGGAGCTGTTTTTT. Protein: CASSVQGAGELFF.

The J gene is TRBJ1-3, the V gene TRBV2, with no clear D. The V and J ends lost 4 bases and 1 base respectively, with 5 bases between them. The germline V gene has CDR1 SNHLY and CDR2 FYNNEI. The CDR3 consists of 13 residues. CDR3 in DNA: TGTGCCAGCAGTGGGGGTTCTGGAAACACCATATATTTT. Its protein product is CASSGGSGNTIYF.

The chain employs TRBV28 and TRBJ1-3; D ambiguous. Germline assignment: CDR1 MDHEN and CDR2 SYDVKM. V was clipped by 10 bases and J by 0 bases, with 13 bases between them. The CDR3 consists of 14 residues. The CDR3 sequence: CATIQPSSGNTIYF. The CDR3 DNA reads TGTGCCACTATACAACCAAGCTCTGGAAACACCATATATTTT.